The sequence of this T cell receptor beta chain was determined in a study of blood T cell repertoires in COVID-19. In the study overall: Acute and convalescent COVID-19 samples came from the United States, Italy and Spain. From T cells, B-cell-depleted T cells, or PBMCs came the material, which was cDNA or gDNA.

In the authors' workflow: The assay estimated nucleated cells by amplifying reference gene primers. Clones were sequenced by immunoSEQ multiplex PCR, and TCRdb holds only the in-frame ones, with some missing. That table gives V, J and clone size, and the DNA gave D and trimming. The repertoire includes about 440,000 clones, 85% to 90% of them detected once, and approximately 4.5% sits in the top ten. Sequencing input: peripheral blood. The sequence was obtained from a woman aged 25-40 years with acute or convalescent COVID-19.

The CDR3 reads CASSLMGDLTGNTIYF. Here the CDR3 DNA reads TGTGCCAGCAGTTTAATGGGGGACTTAACTGGAAACACCATATATTTT. The rearrangement links TRBV28 to TRBJ1-3; D possibly corresponds to TRBD1 (5 bases). There are 16 residues in the CDR3. The V end was cut by 2 bases, the J end by 2 bases, with 13 bases between. Germline CDR1 reads MDHEN; CDR2 reads SYDVKM.